These T cell receptor beta chains were read from a single sample in a study of blood T cell repertoires in COVID-19. Here immunoSEQ multiplex PCR was the method, and the copy in TCRdb shows in-frame clones only, minus some. The profile shows more than 150,000 clones, over 75% of them singletons. The sample consisted of peripheral blood. These TCRs come from a woman of 80 years or more with acute or convalescent COVID-19. CDR3s include the opening cysteine and the closing phenylalanine or tryptophan. D genes are given only for firm matches. Clone size is not always given. Where it is, it says once, few, many or a class for expanded clones.

j_call v_call clone_size d_call cdr3_nt cdr3_aa
TRBJ1-4 TRBV5-1 - - TGCGCCAGCAGCCCCCAAGGGGCAAGGACAACTAATGAAAAACTGTTTTTT CASSPQGARTTNEKLFF
TRBJ2-5 TRBV7-9 - TRBD2 TGTGCCAGCAGCTCCTCAGTTACTAGCGGCCTCCAGTACTTC CASSSSVTSGLQYF
TRBJ1-1 TRBV27 few - TGTGCCAGCAGTTTCCTACAGGGTAACACTGAAGCTTTCTTT CASSFLQGNTEAFF
TRBJ1-5 TRBV6-5 - - TGTGCCAGCAGCCCCGACAGTAGCAATCAGCCCCAGCATTTT CASSPDSSNQPQHF
TRBJ2-7 TRBV6-5 - TRBD2 TGTGCCAGCAGGCCAAGACTAGCGGGAGTGCTGTACTTC CASRPRLAGVLYF
TRBJ2-1 TRBV19 - TRBD2 TGTGCCAGTAGTTCGTGGACTAGCGGGGGCGGGAGCTCCTACAATGAGCAGTTCTTC CASSSWTSGGGSSYNEQFF
TRBJ1-4 TRBV25-1 - - TGTGCCAGCAGTGGAAAGGGAGGACCGGAAAAACTGTTTTTT CASSGKGGPEKLFF
TRBJ1-2 TRBV24-1 - - TGTGCCACCAGTGAGAGTAGCAGTAACTATGGCTACACCTTC CATSESSSNYGYTF
TRBJ1-5 TRBV27 - - TGTGCCAGCAGTTCGGGGGGCCCCTTGATGCCCCAGCATTTT CASSSGGPLMPQHF
TRBJ2-2 TRBV24-1 - - TGTGCCACCAGGCATTCTACAGGCGACGCGAACACCGGGGAGCTGTTTTTT CATRHSTGDANTGELFF
TRBJ2-5 TRBV2 few TRBD1 TGTGCCAGTGGGACAGGGGGAAAAGAGACCCAGTACTTC CASGTGGKETQYF
TRBJ2-7 TRBV7-9 - TRBD1 TGTGCCAGCAGCTTAGTACAGGGGACCCACGAGCAGTACTTC CASSLVQGTHEQYF
TRBJ1-2 TRBV7-9 - TRBD1 TGTGCCAGCTCAACAGGGGCCTTTGGCTACACCTTC CASSTGAFGYTF
TRBJ1-2 TRBV25-1 - TRBD1 TGTGCCAGCAGCCGGACAGGGGTAATCTATGGCTACACCTTC CASSRTGVIYGYTF
TRBJ2-3 TRBV5-1 - TRBD2 TGCGCCAGCAGCTTCGCGGCTAGCGGGTCAGCAGATACGCAGTATTTT CASSFAASGSADTQYF
TRBJ1-2 TRBV20-1 once TRBD1 TGCAGTGGGGGGGACAGCTATGGCTACACCTTC CSGGDSYGYTF
TRBJ2-1 TRBV19 - TRBD2 TGTGCCAGTAGTAGGGGCGGGGGGGCCGTCAATGAGCAGTTCTTC CASSRGGGAVNEQFF
TRBJ1-2 TRBV4-3 - TRBD1 TGCGCCAGCAGCCAAGAGGGGGACAGGGCAATTCTCTATGGCTACACCTTC CASSQEGDRAILYGYTF
TRBJ2-1 TRBV6-1 - TRBD2 TGTGCCAGCAGTGGATTAGCGGGAACTACCTACAATGAGCAGTTCTTC CASSGLAGTTYNEQFF
TRBJ2-1 TRBV7-2 once TRBD2 TGTGCCAGCAGCTTAAAAGCGGGGGGGCCAGTTGAGCAGTTCTTC CASSLKAGGPVEQFF
TRBJ2-7 TRBV4-1 - TRBD2 TGCGCCAGCAGGCCCGGGACTAGCGGGACCCACGAGCAGTACTTC CASRPGTSGTHEQYF
TRBJ1-1 TRBV3-1/TRBV3-2 - - TGTGCCAGCAGCCAAGCCCCTGGGGAGAGAGCTTTCTTT CASSQAPGERAFF